This T cell receptor (beta chain) was profiled in a study of T cell repertoires in aging, cancer and after chemotherapy. TCR beta rearrangements were amplified from peripheral blood genomic DNA. CDR1 and CDR2 from the germline V gene are MDHEN and SYDVKM. The CDR3 has 16 residues. Losses at the gene ends were 7 bases for V and 1 base for J; bases not matched to a gene: 9. Rearranged V-D-J TRB sequences were amplified with a mixed TRB-A/B primer pool. TCRdb fed the multiplex PCR reads into MiXCR, producing one record per CDR3 protein. The sample carries about 5,100 distinct CDR3 sequences, 25% to 30% recorded once.

This sequence was found in a human donor with a solid tumor. This chain connects TRBV28 to TRBJ1-1, with 10 bases matching TRBD1. The specimen sequenced was blood. The CDR3 protein is CASTLVGTGENTEAFF. Written as DNA, the CDR3 is TGTGCCAGCACCCTCGTGGGGACAGGGGAGAACACTGAAGCTTTCTTT.